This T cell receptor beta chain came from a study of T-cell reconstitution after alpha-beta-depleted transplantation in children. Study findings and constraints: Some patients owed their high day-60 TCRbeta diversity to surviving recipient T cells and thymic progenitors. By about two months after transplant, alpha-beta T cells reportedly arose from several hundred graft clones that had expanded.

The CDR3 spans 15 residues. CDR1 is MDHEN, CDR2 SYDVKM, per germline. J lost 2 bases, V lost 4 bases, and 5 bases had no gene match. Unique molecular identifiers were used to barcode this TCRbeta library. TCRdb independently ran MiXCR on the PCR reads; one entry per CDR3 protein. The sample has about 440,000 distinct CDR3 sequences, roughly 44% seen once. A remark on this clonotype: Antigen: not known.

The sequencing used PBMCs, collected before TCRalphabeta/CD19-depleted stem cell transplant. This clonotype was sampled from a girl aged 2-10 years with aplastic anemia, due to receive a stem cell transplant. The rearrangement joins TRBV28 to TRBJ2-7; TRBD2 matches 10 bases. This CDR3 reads CASSSSGSGTYEQYF. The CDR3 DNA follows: TGTGCCAGCAGTTCTAGCGGGAGCGGTACCTACGAGCAGTACTTC.